The T cell receptor (beta chain) under discussion was sequenced for a study of graft-versus-host responses after intestinal transplantation. The ends were cut back, 1 base at V and 6 bases at J, with 13 bases in the middle. Germline-derived CDR1 and CDR2 are SGHRS and YFSETQ. The CDR3 sequence is 14 residues long. Investigators treated the graft tissue so that it released intraepithelial and lamina propria lymphocytes. TCRdb keeps only in-frame clones here, not all; method: immunoSEQ multiplex PCR. The sample carries more than 13,000 clones, almost 70% recorded once. The receptor was isolated from a human patient who received an intestinal transplant, so some T cells may come from the graft donor. The rearrangement links TRBV5-1 to TRBJ1-2; unclear D gene. The starting material was ileum tissue, obtained around 720 days after intestinal transplantation. Here the CDR3 reads CASSLSAGSNGYTF. DNA for the CDR3: TGCGCCAGCAGCTTGTCGGCAGGCTCCAATGGCTACACCTTC.